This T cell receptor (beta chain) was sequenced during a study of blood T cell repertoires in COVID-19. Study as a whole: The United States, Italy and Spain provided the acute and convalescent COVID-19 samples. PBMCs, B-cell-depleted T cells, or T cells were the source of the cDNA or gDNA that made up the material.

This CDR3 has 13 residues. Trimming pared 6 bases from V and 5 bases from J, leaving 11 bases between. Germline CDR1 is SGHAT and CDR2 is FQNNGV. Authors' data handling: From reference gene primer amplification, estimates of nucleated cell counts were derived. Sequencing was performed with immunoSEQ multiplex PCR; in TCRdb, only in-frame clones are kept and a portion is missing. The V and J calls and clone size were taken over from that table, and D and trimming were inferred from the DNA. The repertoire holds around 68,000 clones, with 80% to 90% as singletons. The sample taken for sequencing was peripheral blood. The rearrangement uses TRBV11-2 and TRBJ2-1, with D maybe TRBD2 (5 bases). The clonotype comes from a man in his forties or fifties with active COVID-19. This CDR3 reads CASRGLGNNEQFF. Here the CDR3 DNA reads TGTGCCAGCAGGGGTCTCGGGAACAATGAGCAGTTCTTC.